The clone carrying this T cell receptor (beta chain) has ten or more counts. Antigen: not known. Read coverage stops 3 residues before the CDR3 terminus; the germline J gene supplies the remainder. These data come from a study of T cell clonality in common variable immunodeficiency. Control and CVID samples contributed equal amounts of genomic DNA. Assay used: immunoSEQ multiplex PCR; TCRdb lists only in-frame clones, some missing. The sample shows under 40,000 clones, none of them appearing just once. V was shortened by 7 bases and J by 1 base, with 7 bases between the two germline ends. Germline V gives CDR1 MNHEY, CDR2 SVGEGT. The CDR3 loop spans 13 amino acids. Both groups were predominantly of Caucasian heritage. Findings and limits, study-wide: Shared TCRbeta clones were fewer between CVID subjects than controls.

The receptor was isolated from a person aged 18 to 75 in good health. This chain connects TRBV6-2 or TRBV6-3 to TRBJ2-2, with D hard to call. Sequenced: peripheral blood mononuclear cells. This chain's CDR3 is CASISRNTGELFF. CDR3 DNA (partial): TGTGCCAGCATATCCAGGAACACCGGGGAG.